The T cell receptor (beta chain) described here comes from a study of blood T cell repertoires in COVID-19. Study at large: The samples span acute and convalescent COVID-19 from the United States, Italy and Spain.

Clinical history reported by participants formed the basis on which cohorts were assigned. The recovered donors of Cohort 3 showed two negative PCRs, clearance, or symptom resolution. Germline V CDR1 and CDR2: SGHRS, YFSETQ. After removal of 3 bases from V and 4 bases from J, the junction contained 4 bases not matched to a gene. This CDR3 region has 14 residues. Per the original methods: Amplification of reference gene primers provided the estimated nucleated cell counts. Sequenced by immunoSEQ multiplex PCR; TCRdb stores in-frame clones only, minus some. The V and J calls and clone size are taken from that table; D and trimming were inferred from the DNA. The sample holds approximately 440,000 clones; about 90% are singletons and the top ten take around 0.7%.

This chain uses TRBV5-1 with TRBJ2-3; 8 bases are a match to TRBD2. The TCR was taken from a woman younger than 30 who had recovered from COVID-19. Sequencing used PBMCs or T cells enriched from blood (not recorded which). The CDR3 bases are TGCGCCAGCAGCTCGGGACTAGATGCAGATACGCAGTATTTT. Protein product: CASSSGLDADTQYF.